This is a list of T cell receptor beta chains from one sample in a study of blood T cell repertoires in COVID-19. The repertoire was sequenced with immunoSEQ multiplex PCR; TCRdb's copy has only in-frame clones and lacks some. The table lists almost 400,000 clones, approximately 88% of them singletons. The material sequenced was PBMCs or T cells enriched from blood (not recorded which). The receptor source for this set is a woman aged 25 to 39 with acute COVID-19. CDR3s include the opening cysteine and the closing phenylalanine or tryptophan.

J: TRBJ2-3
V: TRBV29-1
CDR3: CSVGGGGDTQYF

J: TRBJ2-7
V: TRBV15
CDR3: CATSHRDISYEQYF

J: TRBJ2-5
V: TRBV29-1
CDR3: CSVEEMRGSETQYF

J: TRBJ2-3
V: TRBV30
CDR3: CAWSVHQLAGVTDTQYF

J: TRBJ2-7
V: TRBV5-6
CDR3: CASSLGRNLEQYF

J: TRBJ1-4
V: TRBV5-8
CDR3: CASSFTTWANEKLFF

J: TRBJ1-5
V: TRBV3-1/TRBV3-2
CDR3: CASSPGQFNQPQHF

J: TRBJ1-2
V: TRBV10-3
CDR3: CAISDPGKIGYTF

J: TRBJ1-5
V: TRBV2
CDR3: CASSLTGGLSNQPQHF

J: TRBJ2-5
V: TRBV5-6
CDR3: CASSTPWIGAGMETQYF

J: TRBJ2-1
V: TRBV27
CDR3: CASSRVPSGGNGEQFF

J: TRBJ2-3
V: TRBV5-1
CDR3: CASSYLDTQYF

J: TRBJ2-1
V: TRBV7-2
CDR3: CASSNSGGAGEQFF

J: TRBJ1-6
V: TRBV27
CDR3: CASSPSAGAYNSPLHF

J: TRBJ2-2
V: TRBV10-3
CDR3: CAISESTHTGELFF

J: TRBJ2-5
V: TRBV11-3
CDR3: CASSTGPSSAETQYF

J: TRBJ2-2
V: TRBV3-1/TRBV3-2
CDR3: CASSQEAPGELFF

J: TRBJ1-6
V: TRBV7-9
CDR3: CASSGDRYNSPLHF

J: TRBJ1-5
V: TRBV4-1
CDR3: CASSPGRIGGQPQHF

J: TRBJ2-7
V: TRBV5-1
CDR3: CASRGQGNPLYSYEQYF

J: TRBJ2-5
V: TRBV20-1
CDR3: CSASRLAPSGETQYF

J: TRBJ2-7
V: TRBV10-2
CDR3: CASSEADGSSYEQYF

J: TRBJ2-7
V: TRBV5-8
CDR3: CASSLRDRESYEQYF

J: TRBJ2-3
V: TRBV5-1
CDR3: CASSLGRDTSSTDTQYF

J: TRBJ1-4
V: TRBV4-1
CDR3: CASRLAPTGGSEKLFF

J: TRBJ1-2
V: TRBV24-1
CDR3: CATSSGANYGYTF

J: TRBJ2-7
V: TRBV5-6
CDR3: CASRLGRAAGEQYF